The sequence of this T cell receptor (beta chain) was determined in a study of blood T cell repertoires in COVID-19. Assay: immunoSEQ multiplex PCR; the TCRdb copy retains only in-frame clones and omits some. The table has around 160,000 clones, around 84% seen once. V was clipped by 5 bases and J by 1 base, with 16 bases between them. Germline CDR1 is KGHDR and CDR2 is SFDVKD. CDR3 length: 16 amino acids. Material for sequencing was PBMCs or T cells enriched from blood (not recorded which). This receptor was taken from a woman aged 50 to 65 who had been exposed to COVID-19. The chain recombines TRBV24-1 with TRBJ2-5; the D gene is possibly TRBD2 (5 bases). In DNA, the CDR3 is TGTGCCACCAGTGCCCCTTCTAGCTCCCCCCAAGAGACCCAGTACTTC. Translation gives CATSAPSSSPQETQYF.